The 3 T cell receptor beta chains below all came from one sample that was sequenced in a study of metastatic and nonmetastatic thyroid tumors. Patients underwent thyroid surgery, and none had received any treatment before it. TCRdb reassembled clones from the PCR reads with MiXCR. The table includes approximately 35,000 clones, under 40% detected once. Source material: tumor tissue. These receptors were collected from a female donor with papillary thyroid cancer or a benign thyroid nodule (not recorded which). Some clones in this sample may be carry-over from other donors' samples.

This chain joins TRBV20-1 and TRBJ1-1, with TRBD1 matching over 8 bases. J gave up 0 bases and V 3 bases, and 9 bases lay outside the gene matches. The CDR3 runs to 16 residues. From germline, CDR1 is DFQATT and CDR2 SNEGSKA (reference sequence). The CDR3 reads CSARGQEPSVNTEAFF. The CDR3 bases are TGCAGTGCTAGGGGACAGGAACCATCCGTGAACACTGAAGCTTTCTTT.

This sequence joins TRBV20-1 and TRBJ2-5, with a tentative D call TRBD2 (5 bases). Per the germline V gene, CDR1 is DFQATT and CDR2 is SNEGSKA (reference sequence). Trimming cost V 3 bases and J 0 bases, with 20 bases left between them. The CDR3 covers 17 residues. DNA of the CDR3: TGCAGTGCTAGCCCCCGGGGTGTACTGGGGTACCAAGAGACCCAGTACTTC. This gives the protein CSASPRGVLGYQETQYF.

J is TRBJ1-5 and V is TRBV20-1, with TRBD1 as a possible D gene (5 bases). The CDR3 covers 13 residues. The V gene's germline CDR1 is DFQATT and CDR2 SNEGSKA (reference sequence). Trimming left V 3 bases short and J 0 bases short, with 6 bases between. CDR3 region: CSASQGSNQPQHF. DNA for the CDR3: TGCAGTGCTAGCCAGGGTAGCAATCAGCCCCAGCATTTT.